A selection of T cell receptor beta chains follows, all from one sample in a study of blood T cells in healthy people across ages. From the 5' RACE reads, TCRdb called clonotypes with MiXCR, one entry per CDR3 protein. The sample yields 920,000 or so distinct CDR3 sequences, 45% seen once. Sequenced: blood. The receptors here all came from a woman aged 55-70 years in good health. CDR3s include the opening cysteine and the closing phenylalanine or tryptophan. The D gene is left open where the match is weak. Size is stated for part of the rows, as once, few or many counts, or as a class when the clone is expanded.

abundance: -; d_gene: -; j_gene: TRBJ2-4; v_gene: TRBV20-1; CDR3aa: CSARDLVRTLGVYIQYF; CDR3nt: TGCAGTGCTAGAGATCTTGTAAGGACTCTTGGTGTATACATTCAGTACTTC
abundance: -; d_gene: -; j_gene: TRBJ2-3; v_gene: TRBV27; CDR3aa: CASRHREGTDTQYF; CDR3nt: TGTGCCAGCAGGCACAGGGAGGGGACAGATACGCAGTATTTT
abundance: -; d_gene: TRBD1; j_gene: TRBJ1-6; v_gene: TRBV6-6; CDR3aa: CASSNYRGNSPLHF; CDR3nt: TGTGCCAGCAGTAACTACAGGGGTAATTCACCCCTCCACTTT
abundance: -; d_gene: -; j_gene: TRBJ1-6; v_gene: TRBV21-1; CDR3aa: CASSRKGQCNSPLHF; CDR3nt: TGTGCCAGCAGCAGGAAGGGACAGTGTAATTCACCCCTCCACTTT
abundance: -; d_gene: -; j_gene: TRBJ2-1; v_gene: TRBV10-1; CDR3aa: CASSRQRNEQFF; CDR3nt: TGCGCCAGCAGTAGGCAACGGAATGAGCAGTTCTTC
abundance: many; d_gene: -; j_gene: TRBJ2-3; v_gene: TRBV29-1; CDR3aa: CSVDSTQSAQYF; CDR3nt: TGCAGCGTTGATTCGACCCAGTCCGCGCAGTATTTT
abundance: -; d_gene: TRBD2; j_gene: TRBJ2-5; v_gene: TRBV15; CDR3aa: CATSPAGVGTNEQYF; CDR3nt: TGTGCCACCAGCCCCGCGGGGGTTGGAACAAATGAGCAGTACTTC
abundance: -; d_gene: TRBD2; j_gene: TRBJ2-7; v_gene: TRBV7-3; CDR3aa: CASSFGTNYEQYF; CDR3nt: TGTGCCAGCAGCTTCGGGACTAACTACGAGCAGTACTTC
abundance: few; d_gene: -; j_gene: TRBJ2-7; v_gene: TRBV2; CDR3aa: CASRTEQSDEQYF; CDR3nt: TGTGCCAGCAGAACCGAACAGAGCGACGAGCAGTACTTC
abundance: -; d_gene: -; j_gene: TRBJ1-6; v_gene: TRBV27; CDR3aa: CASKTGYSPLHF; CDR3nt: TGTGCCAGCAAGACAGGATATTCACCCCTCCACTTT
abundance: -; d_gene: TRBD1; j_gene: TRBJ2-1; v_gene: TRBV2; CDR3aa: CASSANTGGGSETQFF; CDR3nt: TGTGCCAGCAGTGCCAATACAGGGGGCGGTTCAGAGACCCAGTTCTTC